This T cell receptor (beta chain) was observed in a study of T-cell memory formation after mild COVID-19. Background on the study: Largely, TCR clusters stayed within a single donor.

Researchers used 5'RACE with constant-segment primers to make TCR alpha and TCR beta cDNA libraries that carry sample barcodes and UMIs. TCRdb itself ran the 5' RACE reads through MiXCR, one entry per CDR3 protein. The table has 350,000 to 500,000 distinct CDR3 sequences, around a quarter seen once. Ten or more counts support this clonotype. The antigen is undetermined. From germline, CDR1 is SNHLY and CDR2 FYNNEI. V was trimmed by 3 bases and J by 2 bases, leaving 8 bases between them. The CDR3 covers 14 residues. The study's findings and limits: CM and EM subsets held most contracting CD4+ clones; EMRA held CD8+ ones. Pre-infection memory held some responding clones, suggesting pre-existing cross-reactive T cells responded.

Sequencing was performed on PBMCs or a T cell subset sorted from them (not recorded which). The chain links TRBV2 to TRBJ2-1; D possibly corresponds to TRBD1 (5 bases). The receptor was isolated from an adult woman who had mild COVID-19 (a few samples of this study predate the infection). Cell type and time point are not known. The CDR3: CASSERTTYNEQFF. CDR3 nucleotides: TGTGCCAGCAGTGAGAGGACAACCTACAATGAGCAGTTCTTC.